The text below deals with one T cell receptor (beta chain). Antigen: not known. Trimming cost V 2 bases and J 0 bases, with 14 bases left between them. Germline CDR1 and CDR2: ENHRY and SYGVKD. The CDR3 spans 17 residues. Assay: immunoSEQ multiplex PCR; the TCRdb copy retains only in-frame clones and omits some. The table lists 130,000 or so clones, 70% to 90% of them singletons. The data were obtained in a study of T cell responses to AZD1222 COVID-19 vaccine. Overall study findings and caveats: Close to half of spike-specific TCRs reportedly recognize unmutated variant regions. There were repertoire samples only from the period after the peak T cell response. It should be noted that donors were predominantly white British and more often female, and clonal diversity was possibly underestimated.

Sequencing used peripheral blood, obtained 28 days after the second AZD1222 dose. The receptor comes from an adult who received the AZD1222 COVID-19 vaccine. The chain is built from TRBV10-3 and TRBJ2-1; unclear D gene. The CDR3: CAISEVGPSSSYNEQFF. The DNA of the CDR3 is TGTGCCATCAGTGAGGTTGGACCCTCAAGCTCCTACAATGAGCAGTTCTTC.